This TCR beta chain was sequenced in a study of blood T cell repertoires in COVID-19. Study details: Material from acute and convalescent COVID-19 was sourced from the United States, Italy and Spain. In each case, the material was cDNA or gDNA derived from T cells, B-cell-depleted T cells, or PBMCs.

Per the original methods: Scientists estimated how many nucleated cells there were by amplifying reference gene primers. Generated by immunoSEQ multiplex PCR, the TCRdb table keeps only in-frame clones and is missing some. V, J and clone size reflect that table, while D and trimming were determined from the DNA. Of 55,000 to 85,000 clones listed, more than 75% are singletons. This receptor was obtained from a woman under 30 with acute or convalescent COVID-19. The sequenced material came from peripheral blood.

The CDR3 DNA follows: TGTGCCAGCAGTTACGGGACAGCAAACTATGGCTACACCTTC. This gives the protein CASSYGTANYGYTF. The chain couples TRBV6-2 or TRBV6-3 to TRBJ1-2, with 7 bases matching TRBD1. The CDR3 length is 14 residues. The germline CDR1 and CDR2 sequences are MNHEY and SVGEGT. V lost 2 bases, J lost 2 bases, and 2 bases stayed unmatched.